Listed below are T cell receptor beta chains from one sample, sequenced in a study of blood T cell repertoires in COVID-19. Sequencing was performed with immunoSEQ multiplex PCR; in TCRdb, only in-frame clones are kept and a portion is missing. The data show roughly 50,000 clones, with more than 90% seen just once and less than 4% held by the top ten. Material: peripheral blood. These receptors were taken from a man aged 50 to 60 with acute or convalescent COVID-19. Each CDR3 is given with its conserved first and last residue. Fields, in order: CDR3 protein, CDR3 length, V gene.

CDR3: CASRNGPDQGGAFF; length: 14; V: TRBV6-5
CDR3: CASSISETQYF; length: 11; V: TRBV19
CDR3: CASSLGQGSETQYF; length: 14; V: TRBV11-3
CDR3: CASSLQGNTEAFF; length: 13; V: TRBV4-1
CDR3: CASSLVLQAPYNEQFF; length: 16; V: TRBV11-3
CDR3: CASSIRGTYSYEQYF; length: 15; V: TRBV19
CDR3: CASRGTSGRVFF; length: 12; V: TRBV2
CDR3: CASSSAYNQPQHF; length: 13; V: TRBV27
CDR3: CASSPGGLNTEAFF; length: 14; V: TRBV9
CDR3: CASSPTGANEKLFF; length: 14; V: TRBV18
CDR3: CASSRGGSNQPQHF; length: 14; V: TRBV6-2/TRBV6-3
CDR3: CASSRDRVSYEQYF; length: 14; V: TRBV5-5
CDR3: CASSLVGKYYEQYF; length: 14; V: TRBV11-2
CDR3: CASSFLAGVGETQYF; length: 15; V: TRBV2
CDR3: CASSSTGGRNQPQHF; length: 15; V: TRBV6-5
CDR3: CASRLGDRGFYEQYF; length: 15; V: TRBV12-2
CDR3: CASSLSGNSYEQYF; length: 14; V: TRBV5-5
CDR3: CASGLAGGPGAAGTQYF; length: 17; V: TRBV7-9
CDR3: CASGPGDNEQFF; length: 12; V: TRBV12-5
CDR3: CASSGGPGYTF; length: 11; V: TRBV5-4
CDR3: CATSAAGQGASSYEQYF; length: 17; V: TRBV24-1
CDR3: CASSARTGTSSYEQYF; length: 16; V: TRBV5-1
CDR3: CASSPRTGDQPQHF; length: 14; V: TRBV3-1/TRBV3-2
CDR3: CASSQRPGQQNTEAFF; length: 16; V: TRBV18
CDR3: CASSLLLLAGAYNEQFF; length: 17; V: TRBV28
CDR3: CASSWGQGDTDTQYF; length: 15; V: TRBV7-9
CDR3: CASSLDGRVTEAFF; length: 14; V: TRBV11-2
CDR3: CASSYGRATDTQYF; length: 14; V: TRBV6-2/TRBV6-3
CDR3: CASSLWTGPQETQYF; length: 15; V: TRBV27
CDR3: CASSPSRTRVAQYF; length: 14; V: TRBV11-3
CDR3: CAWSVPSPNTGELFF; length: 15; V: TRBV30
CDR3: CASSLVRGNEQYF; length: 13; V: TRBV11-3
CDR3: CASSSSHRDRGPQPGTDTQYF; length: 21; V: TRBV5-1
CDR3: CASSLKGAGFNEKLFF; length: 16; V: TRBV5-6
CDR3: CASSPGWSYEQYF; length: 13; V: TRBV27
CDR3: CASSSSGSQAEQFF; length: 14; V: TRBV6-6
CDR3: CASSRRTAIEAFF; length: 13; V: TRBV3-1/TRBV3-2
CDR3: CASGGGNEQFF; length: 11; V: TRBV19
CDR3: CASSQSTGGFDGNIQYF; length: 17; V: TRBV4-1
CDR3: CASSLEPASADTQYF; length: 15; V: TRBV5-4
CDR3: CASMGARGKNTDTQYF; length: 16; V: TRBV2
CDR3: CASSPSQGTEAFF; length: 13; V: TRBV14
CDR3: CAIGDRDHTEAFF; length: 13; V: TRBV10-3
CDR3: CASSRGTVNTEAFF; length: 14; V: TRBV6-5
CDR3: CASTTGFVHEQYF; length: 13; V: TRBV6-5
CDR3: CASSSGTGTDWGYGYTF; length: 17; V: TRBV19
CDR3: CASSSLAGVGAKNIQYF; length: 17; V: TRBV5-1
CDR3: CASSTTRMETQYF; length: 13; V: TRBV19
CDR3: CASSPRIGTTYNEQFF; length: 16; V: TRBV7-2
CDR3: CASMKGTENSPLHF; length: 14; V: TRBV19
CDR3: CASSGGTSGRQETQYF; length: 16; V: TRBV19
CDR3: CASSQAFRGGTDTQYF; length: 16; V: TRBV4-1
CDR3: CASNQGQRLEAFF; length: 13; V: TRBV11-2
CDR3: CAWSFTRGGNTEAFF; length: 15; V: TRBV30
CDR3: CASSFEGGSYGYTF; length: 14; V: TRBV13
CDR3: CASSSPSSGSGNEQFF; length: 16; V: TRBV27
CDR3: CASSMKTSGGNEQFF; length: 15; V: TRBV19